This TCR beta chain was retrieved from a study of blood T cell repertoires in COVID-19. Study context: Some COVID-19 samples were acute and others convalescent; all came from the United States, Italy and Spain.

The CDR3 totals 12 residues. Between the trimmed V and J ends, which lost 1 base and 5 bases, there was a span of 6 bases. Per the original methods: Reference gene primer amplification in the assay estimated nucleated cell counts. The method was immunoSEQ multiplex PCR; TCRdb's version includes in-frame clones alone and lacks a portion of them. V, J and clone size are those of that table, while D and trimming were read from the DNA. The sample holds some 170,000 clones, around 84% seen once. The V and J genes are TRBV12-3 or TRBV12-4 and TRBJ2-7, with D possibly TRBD1 on 5 matching bases. Material: peripheral blood. The source of this sequence is a man in his forties or fifties with acute or convalescent COVID-19. For the CDR3, the DNA is TGTGCCAGCAGTTTAGAGGGGAACGAGCAGTACTTC. Its translation is CASSLEGNEQYF.